A selection of T cell receptor beta chains follows, all from one sample in a study of T cells in Graves' hyperthyroidism and ophthalmopathy. TCRdb recomputed calls from the multiplex PCR reads with MiXCR, one row per CDR3 protein. The table has 270,000 or so distinct CDR3 sequences, 12% to 15% seen once. What was sequenced was blood. Receptors originate from a woman aged 50 to 60 with Graves' hyperthyroidism that later progressed to Graves' ophthalmopathy. The CDR3 runs from the conserved cysteine through the conserved F or W. The D gene is left open where the match is weak. Not every row has a clone size; where given, it reads once, few, many or a size class.

CDR3 DNA	CDR3 protein	D gene	clone size	J gene	V gene
TGTGCCAGCAGTGGCGCTCTAGGGGAAAAACTGTTTTTT	CASSGALGEKLFF	-	many	TRBJ1-4	TRBV2
TGCAGTGCTGCCCTTGGATTAGCTAACTATGGCTACACCTTC	CSAALGLANYGYTF	-	many	TRBJ1-2	TRBV20-1
TGTGCCAGCAGTTACCACTACGAGCAGTACTTC	CASSYHYEQYF	-	many	TRBJ2-7	TRBV2
TGTGCCAGCAGCTTAAGACTAGCGGGAGGGCCGTATACGCAGTATTTT	CASSLRLAGGPYTQYF	TRBD2	-	TRBJ2-3	TRBV11-3
TGTGCCAGCAGCCGCAGGGGCACAGATACGCAGTATTTT	CASSRRGTDTQYF	-	many	TRBJ2-3	TRBV28
TGTGCCAGCAGTTCTTCCCGGACGGGCACTGAAGCTTTCTTT	CASSSSRTGTEAFF	-	many	TRBJ1-1	TRBV2
TGCAGCGTTGGGTTTACAGGACTAGCGGGTGGGGAGCAGTTCTTC	CSVGFTGLAGGEQFF	TRBD2	many	TRBJ2-1	TRBV29-1
TGTGCCAGCAGCTTGCTCTGGGGTGTTGAGCAGTTCTTC	CASSLLWGVEQFF	-	many	TRBJ2-1	TRBV5-8
TGTGCCAGCAGTTTATCATTCTATCGGGGGGTGCAGCCCCAGCATTTT	CASSLSFYRGVQPQHF	-	many	TRBJ1-5	TRBV27
TGTGCCAGCAGACCGGGACTAGCGGGAGAGCAGTTCTTC	CASRPGLAGEQFF	TRBD2	many	TRBJ2-1	TRBV2
TGTGCCAGCAGCCCCCAGTTGAGGAGGGAGAGGGAGACCCAGTACTTC	CASSPQLRRERETQYF	-	many	TRBJ2-5	TRBV9